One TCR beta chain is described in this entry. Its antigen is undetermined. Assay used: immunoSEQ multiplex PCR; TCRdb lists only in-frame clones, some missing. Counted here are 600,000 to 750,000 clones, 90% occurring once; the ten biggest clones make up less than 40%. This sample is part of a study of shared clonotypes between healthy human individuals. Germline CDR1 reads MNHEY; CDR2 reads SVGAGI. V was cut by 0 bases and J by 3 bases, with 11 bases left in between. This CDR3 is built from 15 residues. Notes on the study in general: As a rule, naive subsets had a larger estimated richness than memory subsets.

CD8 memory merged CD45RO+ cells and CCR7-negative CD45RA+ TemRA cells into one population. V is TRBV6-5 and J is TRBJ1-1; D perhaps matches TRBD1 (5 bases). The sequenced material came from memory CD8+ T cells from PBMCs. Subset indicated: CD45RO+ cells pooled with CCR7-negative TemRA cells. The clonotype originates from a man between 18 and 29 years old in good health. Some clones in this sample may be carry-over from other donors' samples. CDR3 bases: TGTGCCAGCAGTTACTCGGAGGGGCTGTACACTGAAGCTTTCTTT. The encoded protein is CASSYSEGLYTEAFF.